This T cell receptor (beta chain) was obtained from a study of cytomegalovirus exposure and HLA in healthy donors. The trim removed 4 bases at V and 4 bases at J, leaving 6 bases unmatched. The germline CDR1 and CDR2 sequences are SGHVS and FNYEAQ. This CDR3 has 16 residues. Points from the study as a whole: Reported findings show TCR beta sequences accurately forecast HLA-A and HLA-B alleles in most subjects.

The PCR ran on 60 Vbeta and 13 Jbeta primers. Measured with immunoSEQ multiplex PCR; TCRdb has only the in-frame clones, and not every one. The table lists under 85,000 clones, 60% to 70% of them singletons. This clone was seen a handful of times. What it recognizes is unknown. Sequences were obtained from PBMCs. The sequence derives from a man in his forties or fifties in good health and CMV-seropositive. The chain is built from TRBV7-6 and TRBJ2-3; 12 nucleotides agree with TRBD2. For the CDR3, the DNA is TGTGCCAGCAGCTCACAGACTAGCGGGAGCTCAGATACGCAGTATTTT. Residues: CASSSQTSGSSDTQYF.